The present entry profiles one T cell receptor beta chain with its context. Its antigen remains unidentified. The data originate from a study of shared clonotypes between healthy human individuals. Study results and limitations: Sequencing depth was predicted to influence how clonotypes are shared among donors.

For each subset, genomic DNA was distributed in equal portions over several immunoSEQ plates. How the authors handled the data: Without quality scores, immunoSEQ junctional reads could not be filtered like full-length reads. TCRdb's table, derived via immunoSEQ multiplex PCR, lists solely in-frame clones and lacks some. V, J and clone size derive from that table, while D and trimming were established from the DNA sequence. Of hundreds of thousands of clones in the sample, around 75% were seen once. The clonotype was recovered from a woman between 40 and 50 years old in good health. Some clones in this sample may be carry-over from other donors' samples. The sequencing sample was made of PBMCs.

CDR3 sequence reads: CASSLDQDSGEQYF. The CDR3 DNA reads as TGTGCCAGCAGCTTAGACCAGGACAGCGGCGAGCAGTACTTC. The chain employs TRBV11-2 and TRBJ2-7, with TRBD1 as a possible D gene (6 bases). The CDR3 is made up of 14 amino acids. Looked up from germline, CDR1 is SGHAT and CDR2 is FQNNGV. With 0 bases removed from V and 6 bases from J, the gap between germline ends came to 12 bases.